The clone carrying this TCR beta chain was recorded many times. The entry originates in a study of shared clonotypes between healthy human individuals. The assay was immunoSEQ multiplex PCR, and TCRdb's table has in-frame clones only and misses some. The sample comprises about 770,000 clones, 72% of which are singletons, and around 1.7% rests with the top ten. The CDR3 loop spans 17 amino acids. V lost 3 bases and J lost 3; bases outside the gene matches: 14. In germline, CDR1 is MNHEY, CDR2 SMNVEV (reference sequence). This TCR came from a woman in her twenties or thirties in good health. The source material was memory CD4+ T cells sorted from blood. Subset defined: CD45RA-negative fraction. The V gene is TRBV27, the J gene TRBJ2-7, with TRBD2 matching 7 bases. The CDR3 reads CASSFSRFAGESYEQYF. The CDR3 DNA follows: TGTGCCAGCAGTTTTTCTCGATTCGCGGGAGAGAGCTACGAGCAGTACTTC.